The sample holds many counts of the clone carrying this T cell receptor (beta chain). A read error may be the cause here, since a much bigger clone is one base away. This specimen belongs to a study of T cells in Graves' hyperthyroidism and ophthalmopathy. Study details: Before any treatment, at initial diagnosis, peripheral blood was collected.

RNA transcripts yielded amplified TCR beta CDR3 regions. A set of HTBI primers served as the primers for a first-round RT-PCR of the TCR CDR3. Each CDR3 protein gets one entry after TCRdb re-called the multiplex PCR reads with MiXCR. Among over 200,000 distinct CDR3 sequences listed, about 18% were seen once. CDR1 and CDR2 from the germline V gene are MDHEN and SYDVKM. The CDR3 length is 16 residues. Trimming removed 6 bases at V and 0 bases at J, with 15 bases between. Diagnoses used clinical symptoms, serum thyroxine and TRAb, thyroid ultrasound and orbital computed tomography. Fresh peripheral blood, approximately 10 ml, yielded the PBMCs.

The V and J genes are TRBV28 and TRBJ1-5; possibly TRBD1 for D (5 bases). The source of this sequence is a man aged 35-49 years with Graves' hyperthyroidism. The sample taken for sequencing was blood. For the CDR3, the DNA is TGTGCCAGCAGATCCCAGGGACGGTATAGCAATCAGCCCCAGCATTTT. This translates into CASRSQGRYSNQPQHF.